These 24 T cell receptor beta chains share one sample of origin, sequenced in a study of T cell responses to AZD1222 COVID-19 vaccine. This table comes from immunoSEQ multiplex PCR, and its TCRdb copy is limited to in-frame clones, with some not included. The sample includes roughly 95,000 clones, 92% of them seen just once. This specimen consisted of peripheral blood, obtained 28 days after the second AZD1222 dose. These receptor sequences come from an adult who received the AZD1222 COVID-19 vaccine.

This chain connects TRBV11-2 to TRBJ2-3; D not resolved. The length of the CDR3 is 15 residues. Per germline, CDR1 SGHAT and CDR2 FQNNGV. Trimming stripped 5 bases from V and 4 bases from J, with 16 bases between. The CDR3: CASSRDDLSSDTQYF. In DNA form, the CDR3 reads TGTGCCAGCAGCCGAGACGACCTATCCTCAGATACGCAGTATTTT.

J is TRBJ1-3 and V is TRBV2; TRBD1 matches at 7 bases. V shed 4 bases and J 2 bases; nucleotides not matched to a gene: 5. The CDR3 runs to 15 residues. Looked up from germline, CDR1 is SNHLY and CDR2 is FYNNEI. CDR3 in amino acids: CASSGATGAGNTIYF. CDR3 in DNA: TGTGCCAGCAGTGGGGCAACAGGGGCTGGAAACACCATATATTTT.

The CDR3 protein is CATGEIRGLGEKLFF. The CDR3 DNA is TGTGCCACTGGGGAGATTAGGGGGCTGGGGGAAAAACTGTTTTTT. This rearrangement joins TRBV15 to TRBJ1-4; TRBD1 matches at 7 bases. Germline V gives CDR1 LNHNV, CDR2 YYDKDF (reference sequence). Unmatched junction bases numbered 15, after V lost 9 bases and J lost 8 bases. The CDR3 is 15 residues long.

The chain carries TRBV4-1 and TRBJ2-1, with D possibly called TRBD1 or TRBD2 (6 bases each). The ends were cut back, 0 bases at V and 2 bases at J, with 14 bases in the middle. The CDR3 sequence is 17 residues long. Germline V gene data show CDR1 as MGHRA and CDR2 as YSYEKL. The CDR3 sequence is CASSQEGAGPPYNEQFF. In DNA, the CDR3 is TGCGCCAGCAGCCAAGAGGGGGCGGGGCCCCCCTACAATGAGCAGTTCTTC.

This chain connects TRBV5-4 to TRBJ2-3, with a tentative D call TRBD1 (5 bases). The V and J ends lost 5 bases and 4 bases respectively, with 17 bases between them. This CDR3 has 15 amino acids. Germline V gene lookup returns CDR1 SGHNT and CDR2 YYREEE (reference sequence). CDR3 DNA sequence: TGTGCCAGCAGTGCCTCAAAAGGGGTTTCAGATACGCAGTATTTT. Its protein product is CASSASKGVSDTQYF.

V and J are TRBV6-5 and TRBJ1-1, with 7 bases that match TRBD1. Unmatched junction bases numbered 4, after V lost 4 bases and J lost 5 bases. The germline gives CDR1 MNHEY, CDR2 SVGAGI. CDR3 size: 13 residues. In DNA form, the CDR3 reads TGTGCCAGCAGTTGGGACAGAGGGACTGAAGCTTTCTTT. Its translation is CASSWDRGTEAFF.

This chain connects TRBV28 to TRBJ1-6, with D uncertain. The V and J ends lost 5 bases and 0 bases respectively, with 8 bases between them. The V gene's germline CDR1 is MDHEN and CDR2 SYDVKM. The CDR3 runs 15 residues. For the CDR3, the DNA is TGTGCCAGCAGTCCACAGAGCTCCTATAATTCACCCCTCCACTTT. It codes for CASSPQSSYNSPLHF.

The chain links TRBV18 to TRBJ1-5, with TRBD1 as a possible D gene (5 bases). The CDR3 spans 13 residues. In germline, CDR1 is KGHSH, CDR2 LQKENI. V shed 6 bases and J shed 5 bases, with 11 bases lying between them. CDR3 amino acids: CASSKAGDQPQHF. The CDR3 DNA sequence: TGTGCCAGCTCCAAGGCGGGGGATCAGCCCCAGCATTTT.

V usage is TRBV6-1 and J usage is TRBJ1-2; D is undetermined. Germline V lookup: CDR1 MNHNS, CDR2 SASEGT. Trimming cost V 4 bases and J 0 bases, with 15 bases left between them. The CDR3 has 16 residues. CDR3 sequence (DNA): TGTGCCAGCAGTGCCCGCCGGACTTTAGCTAACTATGGCTACACCTTC. It codes for CASSARRTLANYGYTF.

The chain has TRBV12-3 or TRBV12-4 and TRBJ1-5; 7 bases line up with TRBD1. This CDR3 region has 13 residues. V trimming: 5 bases; J trimming: 7 bases; junction bases outside the gene matches: 5. The CDR3 protein is CASSPGQVQPQHF. CDR3 nucleotides: TGTGCCAGCAGTCCCGGACAGGTACAGCCCCAGCATTTT.

The rearrangement uses TRBV5-5 and TRBJ2-7, with D perhaps matching TRBD1 (6 bases). Germline CDR1 is SGHKS and CDR2 is YYEKEE (reference sequence). This CDR3 region has 15 residues. Trimming cost V 0 bases and J 3 bases, with 13 bases left between them. CDR3 residues: CASSLEQGEGYEQYF. The DNA for the CDR3 is TGTGCCAGCAGCTTGGAACAGGGTGAGGGCTACGAGCAGTACTTC.

This chain connects TRBV6-6 to TRBJ2-3, with TRBD2 matching 12 bases. Germline V gene data show CDR1 as MNHNY and CDR2 as SVGAGI (reference sequence). CDR3 size: 16 residues. J lost 6 bases, V lost 0 bases, and 4 bases had no gene match. The chain's CDR3 is CASSYSRLAGADTQYF. Here the CDR3 DNA reads TGTGCCAGCAGTTACTCGCGACTAGCGGGGGCCGATACGCAGTATTTT.

The chain uses TRBV30 and TRBJ1-5; a possible D gene is TRBD1 (5 bases). There are 13 residues in the CDR3. The V end lost 7 bases, the J end lost 3 bases, and 13 bases lay between the germline ends. Germline CDR1 reads GTSNPN; CDR2 reads SVGIG (reference sequence). The CDR3 nucleotides read TGTGCCTCTGGGCGGGGGGACAATCAGCCCCAGCATTTT. Protein product: CASGRGDNQPQHF.

This clone was seen a few times. V and J are TRBV28 and TRBJ1-5; 9 bases map to TRBD1. V shed 6 bases, J shed 0 bases, and the junction held 6 bases outside the gene matches. The CDR3 contains 16 residues. Germline CDR1 reads MDHEN; CDR2 reads SYDVKM. As DNA, the CDR3 is TGTGCCAGCAGGCCCGGGACAGGGTATAGCAATCAGCCCCAGCATTTT. Protein sequence: CASRPGTGYSNQPQHF.

This clone was seen a handful of times. The rearrangement uses TRBV5-1 and TRBJ1-6; D not resolved. V was trimmed by 0 bases and J by 17 bases, leaving 12 bases between them. Germline loops: CDR1 SGHRS, CDR2 YFSETQ. CDR3 length: 12 residues. CDR3 loop: CASSLDGRLVHF. Here the CDR3 DNA reads TGCGCCAGCAGCTTGGATGGGCGTCTCGTCCACTTT.

This chain joins TRBV2 and TRBJ2-1, with D unclear. CDR1 and CDR2 from the germline V gene are SNHLY and FYNNEI. This CDR3 has 14 amino acids. V lost 0 bases, J lost 8 bases, and 11 bases lay in between. For the CDR3, the DNA is TGTGCCAGCAGTGAAGCATCTCCCTCGGATGAGCAGTTCTTC. Protein product: CASSEASPSDEQFF.

V and J are TRBV6-2 or TRBV6-3 and TRBJ2-3; D might be TRBD2 (7 bases). Germline CDR1 MNHEY, CDR2 SVGEGT. CDR3 size: 16 residues. V lost 5 bases, J lost 6 bases, and 21 bases lay in between. DNA of the CDR3: TGTGCCAGCAGTGACGGGGATGGCGGGGGCCGGGATACGCAGTATTTT. Protein: CASSDGDGGGRDTQYF.

This chain connects TRBV7-2 to TRBJ1-2; TRBD1 aligns across 8 bases. The junction had 8 bases not matched to a gene; V was cut back by 3 bases and J by 8 bases. The CDR3 extends over 14 amino acids. Looked up from germline, CDR1 is SGHTA and CDR2 is FQGNSA. The CDR3 DNA reads as TGTGCCAGCAGCTTGACGGACAGGGTGGAGGGCTACACCTTC. Residues: CASSLTDRVEGYTF. The full variable domain, completed using reference TRBV7-2 and TRBJ1-2, is GAGVSQSPSNKVTEKGKDVELRCDPISGHTALYWYRQSLGQGLEFLIYFQGNSAPDKSGLPSDRFSAERTGGSVSTLTIQRTQQEDSAVYLCASSLTDRVEGYTFGSGTRLTVV.

This clone was detected only a few times. The chain links TRBV19 to TRBJ2-7; tentative D call: TRBD1 (5 bases). The ends were cut back, 7 bases at V and 7 bases at J, with 8 bases in the middle. This CDR3 has 10 residues. Germline V gene sequence: CDR1 LNHDA, CDR2 SQIVND (reference sequence). CDR3 nucleotides: TGTGCCAGTACAGCAGGGGAGCAGTACTTC. The encoded protein is CASTAGEQYF.

The gene calls are TRBV11-3 and TRBJ1-6; 10 bases line up with TRBD1. The CDR3 sequence is 15 residues long. With V trimmed by 5 bases and J by 9 bases, 7 bases remained unmatched. Looked up from germline, CDR1 is SGHNT and CDR2 is YENEEA. DNA for the CDR3: TGTGCCAGCAGCCCAGGGACAGGGGTTCTTTCACCCCTCCACTTT. Its protein is CASSPGTGVLSPLHF.

V gene TRBV2 combines with J gene TRBJ1-1; D remains unclear. Germline V gene lookup returns CDR1 SNHLY and CDR2 FYNNEI. Trimming removed 2 bases from V and 1 base from J, with 11 bases in between. CDR3 length equals 15 residues. Here the CDR3 DNA reads TGTGCCAGCAGTGAATATGGGCAAACGAACACTGAAGCTTTCTTT. Translation gives CASSEYGQTNTEAFF. The entire variable domain, with the rest obtained from reference TRBV2 and TRBJ1-1, is as follows: EPEVTQTPSHQVTQMGQEVILRCVPISNHLYFYWYRQILGQKVEFLVSFYNNEISEKSEIFDDQFSVERPDGSNFTLKIRSTKLEDSAMYFCASSEYGQTNTEAFFGQGTRLTVV.

This clone was seen once. The chain employs TRBV5-6 and TRBJ1-2; D is uncertain. V was trimmed by 0 bases and J by 4 bases, leaving 10 bases between them. Germline V CDR1 and CDR2: SGHDT, YYEEEE. The CDR3 loop spans 14 amino acids. The CDR3 spells CASSLGLRPYGYTF. The CDR3 DNA sequence: TGTGCCAGCAGCTTGGGGCTGAGGCCCTATGGCTACACCTTC.

V gene TRBV5-6 combines with J gene TRBJ1-3; no clear D gene. Looked up from germline, CDR1 is SGHDT and CDR2 is YYEEEE. V lost 3 bases, J lost 7 bases, and 14 bases lay in between. The CDR3 covers 14 residues. The CDR3 region has the DNA TGTGCCAGCAGCTACCCATCCGGGAGCAACACCATATATTTT. The encoded protein is CASSYPSGSNTIYF. Supplemented by reference TRBV5-6 and TRBJ1-3, the full variable domain reads DAGVTQSPTHLIKTRGQQVTLRCSPKSGHDTVSWYQQALGQGPQFIFQYYEEEERQRGNFPDRFSGHQFPNYSSELNVNALLLGDSALYLCASSYPSGSNTIYFGEGSWLTVV.

The chain is built from TRBV19 and TRBJ2-1, with 9 bases lining up with TRBD2. The germline gives CDR1 LNHDA, CDR2 SQIVND (reference sequence). The CDR3 has 15 amino acids. After removal of 7 bases from V and 6 bases from J, the junction contained 10 bases not matched to a gene. CDR3 residues: CASTNSGGGGNEQFF. The CDR3 DNA reads as TGTGCCAGTACAAACTCCGGCGGGGGGGGCAATGAGCAGTTCTTC.